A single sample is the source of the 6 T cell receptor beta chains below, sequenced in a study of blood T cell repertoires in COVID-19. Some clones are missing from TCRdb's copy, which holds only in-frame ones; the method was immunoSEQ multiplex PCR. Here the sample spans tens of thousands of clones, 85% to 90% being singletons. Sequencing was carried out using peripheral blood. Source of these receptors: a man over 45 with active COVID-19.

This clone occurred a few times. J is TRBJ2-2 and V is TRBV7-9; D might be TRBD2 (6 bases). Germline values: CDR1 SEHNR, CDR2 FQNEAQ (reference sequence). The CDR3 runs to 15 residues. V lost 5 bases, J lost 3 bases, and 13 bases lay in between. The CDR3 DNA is TGTGCCAGCAGCCAACCGGGACTGCACACCGGGGAGCTGTTTTTT. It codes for CASSQPGLHTGELFF.

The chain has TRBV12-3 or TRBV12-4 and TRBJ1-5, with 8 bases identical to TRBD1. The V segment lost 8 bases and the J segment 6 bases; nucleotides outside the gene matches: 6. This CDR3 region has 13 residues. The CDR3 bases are TGTGCCAGCCGGACAGGGCGCAGTCAGCCCCAGCATTTT. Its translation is CASRTGRSQPQHF.

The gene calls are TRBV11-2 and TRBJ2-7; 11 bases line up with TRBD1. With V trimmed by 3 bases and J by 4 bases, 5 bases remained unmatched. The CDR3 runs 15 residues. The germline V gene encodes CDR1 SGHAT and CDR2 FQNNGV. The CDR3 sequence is CASSFPGTGGYEQYF. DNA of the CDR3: TGTGCCAGCAGCTTTCCCGGGACAGGGGGTTACGAGCAGTACTTC.

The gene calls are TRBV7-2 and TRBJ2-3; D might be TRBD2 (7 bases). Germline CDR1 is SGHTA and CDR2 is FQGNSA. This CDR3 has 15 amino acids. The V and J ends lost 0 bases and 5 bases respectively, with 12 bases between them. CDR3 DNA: TGTGCCAGCAGCTTAGCGGGGGGGCGGGTAGATACGCAGTATTTT. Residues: CASSLAGGRVDTQYF.

CDR3: CASSEWRGVGETQYF. The CDR3 nucleotides are TGTGCCAGCAGTGAATGGCGGGGGGTGGGGGAGACCCAGTACTTC. The J gene is TRBJ2-5, the V gene TRBV2; 8 positions match TRBD2. Germline-derived CDR1 and CDR2 are SNHLY and FYNNEI. Unmatched junction bases numbered 7, after V lost 2 bases and J lost 5 bases. This CDR3 is 15 amino acids long.

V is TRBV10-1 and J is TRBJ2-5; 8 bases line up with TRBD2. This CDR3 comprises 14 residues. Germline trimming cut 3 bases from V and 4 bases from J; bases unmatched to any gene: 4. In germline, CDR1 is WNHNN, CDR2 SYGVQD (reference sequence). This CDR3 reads CASSESGRRETQYF. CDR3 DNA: TGCGCCAGCAGTGAAAGCGGGAGAAGAGAGACCCAGTACTTC.